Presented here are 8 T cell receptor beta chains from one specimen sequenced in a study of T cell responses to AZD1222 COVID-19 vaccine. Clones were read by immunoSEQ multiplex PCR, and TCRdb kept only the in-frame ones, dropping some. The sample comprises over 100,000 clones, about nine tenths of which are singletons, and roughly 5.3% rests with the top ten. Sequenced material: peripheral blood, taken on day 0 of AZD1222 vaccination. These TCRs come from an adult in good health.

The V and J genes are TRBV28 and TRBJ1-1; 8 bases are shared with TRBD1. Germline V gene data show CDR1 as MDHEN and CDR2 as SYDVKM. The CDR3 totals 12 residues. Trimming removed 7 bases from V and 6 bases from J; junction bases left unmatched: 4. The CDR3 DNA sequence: TGTGCCAGCACTCCACAGGGGGCTGAAGCTTTCTTT. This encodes CASTPQGAEAFF.

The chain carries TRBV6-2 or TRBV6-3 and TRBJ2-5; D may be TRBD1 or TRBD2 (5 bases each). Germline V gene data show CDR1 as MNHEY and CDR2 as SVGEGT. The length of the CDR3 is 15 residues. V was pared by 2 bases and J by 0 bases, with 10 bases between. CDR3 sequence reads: CASSYGTWYQETQYF. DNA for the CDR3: TGTGCCAGCAGTTACGGGACCTGGTACCAAGAGACCCAGTACTTC.

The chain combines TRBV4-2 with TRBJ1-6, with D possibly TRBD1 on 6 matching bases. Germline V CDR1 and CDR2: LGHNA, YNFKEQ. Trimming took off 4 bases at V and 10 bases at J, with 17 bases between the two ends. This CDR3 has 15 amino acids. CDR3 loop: CASSPSPGVASPLHF. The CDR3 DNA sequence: TGTGCCAGCAGCCCGAGCCCAGGGGTAGCCTCACCCCTCCACTTT.

This CDR3 reads CASSPRTVRVNEQFF. The DNA of the CDR3 is TGTGCCAGCAGCCCGCGGACAGTACGGGTCAATGAGCAGTTCTTC. This chain links TRBV14 with TRBJ2-1; the D gene is possibly TRBD1 (6 bases). This CDR3 is built from 15 residues. Trimming removed 4 bases at V and 6 bases at J, with 16 bases between. Germline CDR1 reads SGHDN; CDR2 reads FVKESK.

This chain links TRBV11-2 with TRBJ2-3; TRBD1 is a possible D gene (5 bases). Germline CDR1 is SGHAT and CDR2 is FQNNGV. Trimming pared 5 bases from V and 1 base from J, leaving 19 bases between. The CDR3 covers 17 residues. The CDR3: CASSPRSRSQGTDTQYF. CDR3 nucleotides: TGTGCCAGCAGCCCCCGATCAAGATCACAGGGCACAGATACGCAGTATTTT. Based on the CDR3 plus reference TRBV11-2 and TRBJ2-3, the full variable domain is EAGVAQSPRYKIIEKRQSVAFWCNPISGHATLYWYQQILGQGPKLLIQFQNNGVVDDSQLPKDRFSAERLKGVDSTLKIQPAKLEDSAVYLCASSPRSRSQGTDTQYFGPGTRLTVL.

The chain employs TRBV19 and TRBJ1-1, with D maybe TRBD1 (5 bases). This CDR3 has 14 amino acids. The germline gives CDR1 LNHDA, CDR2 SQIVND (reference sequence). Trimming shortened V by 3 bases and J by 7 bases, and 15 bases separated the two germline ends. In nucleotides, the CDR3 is TGTGCCAGTAGTATTGGTCTTGGGGCTAGTGAAGCTTTCTTT. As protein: CASSIGLGASEAFF. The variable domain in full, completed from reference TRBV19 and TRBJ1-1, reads DGGITQSPKYLFRKEGQNVTLSCEQNLNHDAMYWYRQDPGQGLRLIYYSQIVNDFQKGDIAEGYSVSREKKESFPLTVTSAQKNPTAFYLCASSIGLGASEAFFGQGTRLTVV.

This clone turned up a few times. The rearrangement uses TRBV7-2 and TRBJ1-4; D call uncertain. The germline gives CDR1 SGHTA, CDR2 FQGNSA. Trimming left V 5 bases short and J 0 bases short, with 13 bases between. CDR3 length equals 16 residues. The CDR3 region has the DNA TGTGCCAGCAGCCTAGAAATAGAGGCAACTAATGAAAAACTGTTTTTT. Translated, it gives CASSLEIEATNEKLFF.

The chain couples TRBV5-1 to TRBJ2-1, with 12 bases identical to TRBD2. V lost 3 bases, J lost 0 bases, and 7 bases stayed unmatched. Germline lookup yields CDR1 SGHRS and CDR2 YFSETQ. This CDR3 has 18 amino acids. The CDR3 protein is CASSSRTSGTASYNEQFF. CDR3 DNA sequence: TGCGCCAGCAGCTCAAGGACTAGCGGGACCGCCTCCTACAATGAGCAGTTCTTC.